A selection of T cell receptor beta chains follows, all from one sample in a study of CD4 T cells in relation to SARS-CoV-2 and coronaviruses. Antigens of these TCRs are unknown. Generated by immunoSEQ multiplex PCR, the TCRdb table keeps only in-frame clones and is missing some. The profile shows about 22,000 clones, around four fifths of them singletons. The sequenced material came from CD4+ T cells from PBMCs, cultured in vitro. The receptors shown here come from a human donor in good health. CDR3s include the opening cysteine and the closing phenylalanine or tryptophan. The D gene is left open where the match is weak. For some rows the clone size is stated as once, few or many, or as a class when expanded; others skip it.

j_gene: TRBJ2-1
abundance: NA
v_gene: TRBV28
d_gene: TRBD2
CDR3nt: TGTGCCAGCAGCCCTCCCCCTAGCGGGAGGGCCGATGAGCAGTTCTTC
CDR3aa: CASSPPPSGRADEQFF

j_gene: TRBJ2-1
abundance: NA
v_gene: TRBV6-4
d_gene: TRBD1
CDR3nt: TGTGCCAGCAGTGACTCCGGGACAGGGGGCTACAATGAGCAGTTCTTC
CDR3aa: CASSDSGTGGYNEQFF

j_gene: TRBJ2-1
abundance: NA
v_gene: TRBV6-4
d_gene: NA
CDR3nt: TGTGCCAGCAGTGACTCGGACAGCTCCTACAATGAGCAGTTCTTC
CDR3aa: CASSDSDSSYNEQFF

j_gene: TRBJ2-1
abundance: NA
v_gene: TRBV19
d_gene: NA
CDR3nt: TGTGCCAGTAGTCGGGGGACTGGTAAATACAATGAGCAGTTCTTC
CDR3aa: CASSRGTGKYNEQFF

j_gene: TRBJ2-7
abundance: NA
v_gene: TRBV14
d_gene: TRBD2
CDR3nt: TGTGCCAGCAGCCGACTAGCGGAAAGGGGGTACGAGCAGTACTTC
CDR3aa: CASSRLAERGYEQYF

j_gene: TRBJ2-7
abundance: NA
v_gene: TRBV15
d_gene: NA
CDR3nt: TGTGCCACCAGCCGGCGGGACAGCTTTCTCGAGCAGTACTTC
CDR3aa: CATSRRDSFLEQYF

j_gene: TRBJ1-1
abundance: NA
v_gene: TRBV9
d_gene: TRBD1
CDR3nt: TGTGCCAGCAGCGGGACAGGGGGCACTGAAGCTTTCTTT
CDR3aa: CASSGTGGTEAFF

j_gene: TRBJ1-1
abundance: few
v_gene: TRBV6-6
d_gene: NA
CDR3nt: TGTGCCAGCAGTAAGACCAACAGGGACACTGAAGCTTTCTTT
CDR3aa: CASSKTNRDTEAFF

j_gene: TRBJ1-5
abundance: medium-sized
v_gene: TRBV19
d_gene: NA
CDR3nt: TGTGCCAGTAGTATAGGGGCACTCAATCAGCCCCAGCATTTT
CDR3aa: CASSIGALNQPQHF

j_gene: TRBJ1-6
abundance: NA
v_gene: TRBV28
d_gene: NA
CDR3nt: TGTGCCAGCAGTTATCGCGGGGAATCACCCCTCCACTTT
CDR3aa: CASSYRGESPLHF

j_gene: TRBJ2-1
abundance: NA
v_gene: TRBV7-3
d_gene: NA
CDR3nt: TGTGCCAGCAGCAGCCGGGACGGAAGCTCCTACAATGAGCAGTTCTTC
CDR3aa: CASSSRDGSSYNEQFF

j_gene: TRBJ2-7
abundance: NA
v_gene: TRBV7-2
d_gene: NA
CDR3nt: TGTGCCAGCAGAGACGGGAGTTCCTACGAGCAGTACTTC
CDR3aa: CASRDGSSYEQYF

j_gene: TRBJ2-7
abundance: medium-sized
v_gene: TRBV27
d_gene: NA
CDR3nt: TGTGCCAGCAGTTCGCCTGGACCCTACGAGCAGTACTTC
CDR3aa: CASSSPGPYEQYF

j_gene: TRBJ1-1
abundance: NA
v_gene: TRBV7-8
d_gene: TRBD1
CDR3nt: TGTGCCAGCAGCCGAGGCGGGGACAGAGTGAACACTGAAGCTTTCTTT
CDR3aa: CASSRGGDRVNTEAFF

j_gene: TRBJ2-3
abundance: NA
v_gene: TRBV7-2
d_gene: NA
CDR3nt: TGTGCCAGCAGCTTATGGAGCGGAGAGTCGCAGTATTTT
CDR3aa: CASSLWSGESQYF

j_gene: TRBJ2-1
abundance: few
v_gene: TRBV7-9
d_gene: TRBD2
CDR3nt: TGTGCCAGCAGCTTAGCTAGCGGGACGTACAATGAGCAGTTCTTC
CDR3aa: CASSLASGTYNEQFF

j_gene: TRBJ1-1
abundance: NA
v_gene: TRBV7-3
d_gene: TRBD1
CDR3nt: TGTGCCAGCAGCTCGTTCCACCGGACAGGGGGGGAAGCTTTCTTT
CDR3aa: CASSSFHRTGGEAFF

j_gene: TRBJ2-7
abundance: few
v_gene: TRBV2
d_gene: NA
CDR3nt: TGTGCCAGCAGAACTACCGGGCCCAATTACGGGCACGAGCAGTACTTC
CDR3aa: CASRTTGPNYGHEQYF

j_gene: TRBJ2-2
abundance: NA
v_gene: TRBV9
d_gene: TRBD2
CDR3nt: TGTGCCAGCAGCGTTGGGACTAGCGGGACCGGGGAGCTGTTTTTT
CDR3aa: CASSVGTSGTGELFF

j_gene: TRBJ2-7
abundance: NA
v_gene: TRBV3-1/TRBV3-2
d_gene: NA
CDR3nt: TGTGCCAGCAGCCAACTGCGCGGCCAATCTCTCTACGAGCAGTACTTC
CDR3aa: CASSQLRGQSLYEQYF

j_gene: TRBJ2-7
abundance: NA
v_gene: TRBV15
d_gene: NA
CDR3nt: TGTGCCACCAGCAGAGATTTAGGGGACTACGAGCAGTACTTC
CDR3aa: CATSRDLGDYEQYF

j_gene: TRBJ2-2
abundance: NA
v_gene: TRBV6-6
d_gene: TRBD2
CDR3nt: TGTGCCAGCAGTTACACGACGGGAGGGTACACCGGGGAGCTGTTTTTT
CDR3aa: CASSYTTGGYTGELFF

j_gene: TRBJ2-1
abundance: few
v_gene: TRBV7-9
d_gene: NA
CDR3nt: TGTGCCAGCAGCCTTGCACTCCTCAGGGGAGAGAGTTACAATGAGCAGTTCTTC
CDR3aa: CASSLALLRGESYNEQFF

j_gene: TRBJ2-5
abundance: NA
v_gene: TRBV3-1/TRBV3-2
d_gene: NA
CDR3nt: TGTGCCAGCAGCCAAGCCCCAGGGGAGACCCAGTACTTC
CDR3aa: CASSQAPGETQYF

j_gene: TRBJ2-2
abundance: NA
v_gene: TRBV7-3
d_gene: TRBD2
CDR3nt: TGTGCCAGCAGCTCAGGGAACGGGAGGGCCCTAACCGGGGAGCTGTTTTTT
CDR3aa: CASSSGNGRALTGELFF

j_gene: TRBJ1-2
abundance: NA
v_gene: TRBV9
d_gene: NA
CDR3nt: TGTGCCAGCAGCGACTCCAGCTATGGCTACACCTTC
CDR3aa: CASSDSSYGYTF

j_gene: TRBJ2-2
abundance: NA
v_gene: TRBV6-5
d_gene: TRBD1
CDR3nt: TGTGCCAGCAGCGCACCGGGACAGGGGGCCGGGGAGCTGTTTTTT
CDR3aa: CASSAPGQGAGELFF